This is a list of T cell receptor beta chains from one sample in a study of T cell responses to AZD1222 COVID-19 vaccine. The data were produced by immunoSEQ multiplex PCR, yet TCRdb's version contains in-frame clones alone and is incomplete. The table has 150,000 or so clones, approximately 87% seen once; the top ten hold 5.5%. The sample here was peripheral blood, taken on day 0 of MenACWY control vaccination. The origin of the receptors is an adult in good health. Both conserved end residues are part of each CDR3. A D gene is named only where the DNA matches it firmly. Only some rows state a clone size, as once, few, many or a class for expanded clones.

>TRBJ2-1|-|-|TRBV9
CASSARDFPYNEQFF
TGTGCCAGCAGCGCCCGGGACTTTCCGTACAATGAGCAGTTCTTC
>TRBJ1-1|-|few|TRBV20-1
CSAAPPRVF
TGCAGTGCTGCCCCTCCCCGGGTCTTT
>TRBJ2-2|TRBD2|once|TRBV5-1
CASSPLAGALTGELFF
TGCGCCAGCAGCCCGCTAGCGGGGGCCCTTACGGGGGAGCTGTTTTTT
>TRBJ1-6|TRBD1|-|TRBV2
CASSERTGGVSPLHF
TGTGCCAGCAGTGAAAGGACAGGGGGCGTTTCACCCCTCCACTTT
>TRBJ2-2|TRBD2|-|TRBV7-8
CASNLDRGVFSGELFF
TGTGCCAGCAACTTAGACCGGGGGGTGTTTTCTGGGGAGCTGTTTTTT
>TRBJ1-3|TRBD1|-|TRBV7-9
CASSSGQATIYF
TGTGCCAGCAGCTCCGGACAGGCGACCATATATTTT
>TRBJ1-1|-|-|TRBV12-3/TRBV12-4
CASIPIARGTFF
TGTGCCAGCATTCCGATTGCGCGGGGGACTTTCTTT
>TRBJ2-6|TRBD2|-|TRBV13
CASSLRGAGANVLTF
TGTGCCAGCAGCTTGCGGGGGGCTGGGGCCAACGTCCTGACTTTC
>TRBJ2-3|-|once|TRBV5-1
CASSSDTDTQYF
TGCGCCAGCAGCTCGGACACAGATACGCAGTATTTT
>TRBJ2-1|-|-|TRBV5-1
CASSLGQPQVQFF
TGCGCCAGCAGCTTGGGACAGCCTCAAGTCCAGTTCTTC
>TRBJ2-5|-|-|TRBV19
CASSIKETQYF
TGTGCCAGTAGTATAAAAGAGACCCAGTACTTC
>TRBJ2-5|TRBD2|-|TRBV15
CATSRASGGDTTQYF
TGTGCCACCAGCAGAGCTAGCGGGGGGGACACCACCCAGTACTTC
>TRBJ2-3|-|-|TRBV29-1
CSADGTGTDTQYF
TGCAGCGCGGACGGTACTGGCACAGATACGCAGTATTTT
>TRBJ1-3|-|-|TRBV7-9
CASSGGPKVRNTIYF
TGTGCCAGCAGCGGAGGACCAAAGGTTAGAAACACCATATATTTT
>TRBJ2-3|TRBD2|-|TRBV4-1
CASSHSTSGRDQTQYF
TGCGCCAGCAGCCATAGTACTAGCGGGAGGGACCAAACGCAGTATTTT
>TRBJ1-4|TRBD1|-|TRBV9
CASSLQGQGVEKLFF
TGTGCCAGCAGCCTACAAGGACAGGGTGTCGAAAAACTGTTTTTT
>TRBJ2-5|-|once|TRBV3-1/TRBV3-2
CASSQDNKGDQETQYF
TGTGCCAGCAGCCAAGATAACAAAGGTGATCAAGAGACCCAGTACTTC
>TRBJ1-2|-|-|TRBV5-1
CASSLGQSMNYGYTF
TGCGCCAGCAGCTTGGGGCAGTCTATGAACTATGGCTACACCTTC
>TRBJ1-2|-|-|TRBV29-1
CSVTPGGYGYTF
TGCAGCGTCACCCCCGGGGGCTATGGCTACACCTTC
>TRBJ2-3|-|once|TRBV9
CASSVSPQGTDTQYF
TGTGCCAGCAGCGTAAGTCCCCAGGGCACAGATACGCAGTATTTT
>TRBJ2-7|TRBD1|-|TRBV5-4
CASSLEQGAYEQYF
TGTGCCAGCAGCTTGGAACAGGGGGCCTACGAGCAGTACTTC
>TRBJ2-1|TRBD1|-|TRBV11-2
CASSLAGGEQFF
TGTGCCAGCAGCTTAGCAGGGGGTGAGCAGTTCTTC